These T cell receptor beta chains were read from a single sample in a study of identical twins. TCRdb ran MiXCR on the 5' RACE reads and lists one entry per CDR3 protein. This sample has roughly 220,000 distinct CDR3 sequences, with 6.5% to 8% found just once. The same sample was also used in a study of T cells expressing NK-cell markers.

Material: CD8+ T cells sorted from blood. The origin of the receptors is a woman aged 18 to 35 in good health. The CDR3 runs from the conserved cysteine through the conserved F or W. Fields, in order: J gene, V gene, D gene, clone size, CDR3 DNA, CDR3 protein. The D gene is left open where the match is weak. Some rows mark clone size as missing; the rest say once, few, many or name a class of expanded clone.

>TRBJ2-7|TRBV5-5|.|few
TGTGCCAGCAGGGGGGGACAGTATCTCTCCTACGAGCAGTACTTC
CASRGGQYLSYEQYF
>TRBJ2-1|TRBV6-2/TRBV6-3|.|.
TGTGCCAGCAACCCCGGACTGGGGTACAATGAGCAGTTCTTC
CASNPGLGYNEQFF
>TRBJ1-2|TRBV24-1|.|many
TGTGCCACCGGGGGGGAAGGCGGAGTCGGGTCCTATGGCTACACCTTC
CATGGEGGVGSYGYTF
>TRBJ1-5|TRBV12-3/TRBV12-4|.|many
TGTGCCAGCAGTTTTGATCGAACCAATCAGCCCCAGCATTTT
CASSFDRTNQPQHF
>TRBJ1-2|TRBV12-3/TRBV12-4|.|.
TGTGCCAGCAGTTTAGACGCTTCCCATAACTATGGCTACACCTTC
CASSLDASHNYGYTF
>TRBJ1-3|TRBV7-9|.|few
TGTGCCAGCAGCTCCCTCCAATATCCCGCTGGAAACACCATATATTTT
CASSSLQYPAGNTIYF
>TRBJ2-6|TRBV4-1|.|.
TGCGCCAGCAGTTCCGAGGCAGGGTCCGGGGCCAACGTCCTGACTTTC
CASSSEAGSGANVLTF
>TRBJ1-2|TRBV4-1|.|few
TGCGCCAGCAGCCAAGATGTAACGGAGTATGGCTACACCTTC
CASSQDVTEYGYTF
>TRBJ2-5|TRBV20-1|TRBD2|.
TGCAGTGCTTATACTAGCGGGAGCTCCCGAGAGACCCAGTACTTC
CSAYTSGSSRETQYF
>TRBJ2-7|TRBV27|TRBD2|few
TGTGCCAGCAGATTTGCGGGAGGAAACTACGAGCAGTACTTC
CASRFAGGNYEQYF
>TRBJ2-1|TRBV2|.|.
TGTGCCAGCAGTGAAGTCAGGATCAATGAGCAGTTCTTC
CASSEVRINEQFF
>TRBJ2-7|TRBV20-1|.|few
TGCAGTGCGGGACTGGGCTACGAGCAGTACTTC
CSAGLGYEQYF
>TRBJ2-4|TRBV3-1|.|few
TGTGCCAGCAGCCAAGGTCCCGGGGGTTGGTACTTC
CASSQGPGGWYF
>TRBJ2-4|TRBV11-2|.|.
TGTGCCAGCAGCGACCCACAGGAGCCGAAGCTCGCTCAGTACTTC
CASSDPQEPKLAQYF
>TRBJ2-7|TRBV5-1|.|many
TGCGCCAGCAGCTCAGGGGAGGGGGCCTACGAGCAGTACTTC
CASSSGEGAYEQYF
>TRBJ2-7|TRBV12-3/TRBV12-4|TRBD1|many
TGTGCCAGTACCTCCGGGACAGGCGGTTACGAGCAGTACTTC
CASTSGTGGYEQYF
>TRBJ2-7|TRBV15|.|.
TGTGCCACCAGCAGAGATGCACATCGGAGTGCCGAGCAGTACTTC
CATSRDAHRSAEQYF
>TRBJ2-5|TRBV7-2|TRBD1|many
TGTGCCAGCAGCTTGCGGACAGGGGGGCAAGAGACCCAGTACTTC
CASSLRTGGQETQYF
>TRBJ1-1|TRBV20-1|TRBD1|.
TGCAGTGCTAGGGGACAGGGAAGGACTGAAGCTTTCTTT
CSARGQGRTEAFF
>TRBJ2-7|TRBV29-1|TRBD1|few
TGCAGCTGCCGGGACAGTCGAGAGCAGTACTTC
CSCRDSREQYF
>TRBJ1-5|TRBV9|.|many
TGTGCCAGCAGCGTAGATGAGGGGGGAGGGCAGCCCCAGCATTTT
CASSVDEGGGQPQHF
>TRBJ2-1|TRBV30|TRBD2|many
TGTGCCTGGAGTGTACACGTTATTAGCGGGATCTCCTACAATGAGCAGTTCTTC
CAWSVHVISGISYNEQFF
>TRBJ2-5|TRBV3-1|.|many
TGTGCCAGCAGCCAACTCGCCTCACGAGCGGAAGAGACCCAGTACTTC
CASSQLASRAEETQYF